Following are 23 T cell receptor beta chains from one sample sequenced in a study of cytomegalovirus exposure and HLA in healthy donors. PCR used 60 Vbeta primers and 13 Jbeta primers. TCRdb's copy holds only in-frame clones and misses some; the assay was immunoSEQ multiplex PCR. Altogether approximately 190,000 clones are present, about 85% being singletons, with the ten largest covering approximately 3.8%. Sequencing was performed on PBMCs. The receptor source for this set is a man in his fifties in good health and CMV-seronegative.

The chain couples TRBV6-6 to TRBJ1-1; D is ambiguous. Trimming stripped 6 bases from V and 1 base from J, with 9 bases between. The germline gives CDR1 MNHNY, CDR2 SVGAGI (reference sequence). The CDR3 has 13 residues. The CDR3 loop is CASSLRQNTEAFF. The CDR3 DNA reads TGTGCCAGCAGCCTTCGACAGAACACTGAAGCTTTCTTT.

V gene TRBV5-8 combines with J gene TRBJ2-2, with D possibly being TRBD1 (7 bases). The CDR3 runs to 15 residues. Germline lookup yields CDR1 SGHTS and CDR2 YDEGEE. V was cut by 4 bases and J by 9 bases, with 19 bases left in between. The CDR3 region has the DNA TGTGCCAGCAGCCCCCGGGCAGGGGGGAGAAGGGAGCTGTTTTTT. Its translation is CASSPRAGGRRELFF.

This chain links TRBV5-5 with TRBJ2-7; unclear D gene. V lost 0 bases, J lost 2 bases, and 12 bases lay in between. The CDR3 runs to 15 residues. The germline V gene has CDR1 SGHKS and CDR2 YYEKEE (reference sequence). CDR3 sequence reads: CASSLDGGGTYEQYF. The DNA of the CDR3 is TGTGCCAGCAGCTTGGATGGCGGTGGCACCTACGAGCAGTACTTC.

The CDR3 spells CASITLWTSGYTF. In DNA form, the CDR3 reads TGTGCCAGCATCACCCTTTGGACATCTGGCTACACCTTC. The V and J genes are TRBV5-8 and TRBJ1-2; TRBD1 might be the D (5 bases). Germline assignment: CDR1 SGHTS and CDR2 YDEGEE. This CDR3 has 13 amino acids. Trimming removed 6 bases from V and 7 bases from J, with 16 bases in between.

This chain links TRBV7-8 with TRBJ1-2; D remains unclear. The CDR3 spans 13 residues. The V gene's germline CDR1 is SGHVS and CDR2 FQNEAQ. Trimming cost V 1 base and J 7 bases, with 10 bases left between them. CDR3 region: CASSLVEVLGYTF. The CDR3 DNA reads TGTGCCAGCAGCTTAGTCGAGGTCCTTGGCTACACCTTC. Based on the CDR3 plus reference TRBV7-8 and TRBJ1-2, the full variable domain is GAGVSQSPRYKVAKRGQDVALRCDPISGHVSLFWYQQALGQGPEFLTYFQNEAQLDKSGLPSDRFFAERPEGSVSTLKIQRTQQEDSAVYLCASSLVEVLGYTFGSGTRLTVV.

The chain has TRBV7-2 and TRBJ1-1; D not certain. The germline CDR1 and CDR2 sequences are SGHTA and FQGNSA. The CDR3 has 14 residues. Trimming left V 6 bases short and J 4 bases short, with 15 bases between. In nucleotides, the CDR3 is TGTGCCAGCAGTCTACAGCCCGGGAGCACTGAAGCTTTCTTT. Amino acid sequence: CASSLQPGSTEAFF.

The genes are TRBV9 and TRBJ2-3; a weak D match, TRBD2 (7 bases). V lost 5 bases and J 4 bases, leaving 17 bases between the germline ends. Germline lookup yields CDR1 SGDLS and CDR2 YYNGEE. This CDR3 contains 15 residues. The CDR3 loop is CASSLGGGASDTQYF. DNA of the CDR3: TGTGCCAGCAGTTTGGGTGGGGGGGCCTCAGATACGCAGTATTTT.

This chain connects TRBV7-2 to TRBJ2-1; 11 bases align to TRBD2. Germline CDR1 reads SGHTA; CDR2 reads FQGNSA. This CDR3 comprises 15 residues. With 5 bases clipped from V and 6 bases from J, the junction kept 6 bases outside the gene matches. The chain's CDR3 is CASSPSGGRANEQFF. DNA for the CDR3: TGTGCCAGCAGCCCTAGCGGGGGGCGGGCCAATGAGCAGTTCTTC.

The chain recombines TRBV5-4 with TRBJ1-6; 7 bases agree with TRBD1. Per germline, CDR1 SGHNT and CDR2 YYREEE (reference sequence). Trimming took 0 bases from V and 2 from J; bases not matched to a gene: 2. This CDR3 contains 16 residues. The CDR3 nucleotides read TGTGCCAGCAGCTTGGGCGGGACAGCCTATAATTCACCCCTCCACTTT. This translates into CASSLGGTAYNSPLHF.

The chain carries TRBV11-3 and TRBJ2-2; no clear D gene. Per germline, CDR1 SGHNT and CDR2 YENEEA. This CDR3 spans 13 amino acids. V lost 0 bases and J 4 bases, leaving 3 bases between the germline ends. CDR3 DNA sequence: TGTGCCAGCAGCTTAGACTTCACCGGGGAGCTGTTTTTT. This translates into CASSLDFTGELFF.

The genes are TRBV4-3 and TRBJ1-4; 8 bases agree with TRBD1. Germline lookup yields CDR1 LGHNA and CDR2 YSLEER. The ends lost 3 bases at V and 2 bases at J; junction bases unmatched: 2. This CDR3 has 15 residues. The DNA of the CDR3 is TGCGCCAGCAGCCAGAACAGGGGGACTAATGAAAAACTGTTTTTT. Its protein is CASSQNRGTNEKLFF.

The CDR3 here is CASSNEAVYTF. DNA for the CDR3: TGCGCCAGCAGTAACGAGGCGGTCTACACCTTC. This sequence joins TRBV5-1 and TRBJ1-2; D not resolved. The CDR3 is 11 amino acids. Deletions cut 5 bases from V and 10 bases from J, with 12 bases between. Germline lookup yields CDR1 SGHRS and CDR2 YFSETQ.

V usage is TRBV27 and J usage is TRBJ1-6; weak D call: TRBD1 (6 bases). Trimming pared 4 bases from V and 10 bases from J, leaving 14 bases between. Germline CDR1 is MNHEY and CDR2 is SMNVEV (reference sequence). This CDR3 spans 14 amino acids. CDR3: CASSYRGLESPLHF. CDR3 coding DNA: TGTGCCAGCAGTTATAGGGGGTTAGAATCACCCCTCCACTTT.

The chain recombines TRBV6-1 with TRBJ1-1; D might be TRBD1 (5 bases). The germline gives CDR1 MNHNS, CDR2 SASEGT. With 7 bases removed from V and 1 base from J, the gap between germline ends came to 10 bases. The length of the CDR3 is 13 residues. CDR3 DNA sequence: TGTGCCAGCAAGTGGGGCACGAACACTGAAGCTTTCTTT. Amino acid sequence: CASKWGTNTEAFF.

The chain links TRBV6-6 to TRBJ1-6; D call uncertain. This CDR3 spans 14 amino acids. V lost 4 bases and J lost 2, with 6 bases in between. Germline values: CDR1 MNHNY, CDR2 SVGAGI (reference sequence). The CDR3 here is CASSLQTYNSPLHF. CDR3 bases: TGTGCCAGCAGTTTACAAACCTATAATTCACCCCTCCACTTT.

As DNA, the CDR3 is TGTGCCAGCAGCTTACAGGGGCGGATCGCTGAAGCTTTCTTT. This sequence encodes CASSLQGRIAEAFF. This chain uses TRBV5-4 with TRBJ1-1, with TRBD1 matching over 7 bases. Trimming at V came to 2 bases and at J to 6 bases, leaving 7 bases not matched to a gene. This CDR3 comprises 14 residues. Germline V gene sequence: CDR1 SGHNT, CDR2 YYREEE (reference sequence).

The chain recombines TRBV29-1 with TRBJ1-2, with TRBD1 identical over 8 bases. The CDR3 is made up of 15 amino acids. With 2 bases clipped from V and 4 bases from J, the junction kept 9 bases outside the gene matches. Per the germline V gene, CDR1 is SQVTM and CDR2 is ANQGSEA. CDR3 nucleotide sequence: TGCAGCGTTGAAAGTGCGTCAGGGGGCACCTATGGCTACACCTTC. It specifies CSVESASGGTYGYTF.

Only one count was recorded for this clone. The rearrangement joins TRBV4-1 to TRBJ2-3, with a tentative D call TRBD1 (5 bases). The germline CDR1 and CDR2 sequences are MGHRA and YSYEKL. CDR3 length: 14 amino acids. V was shortened by 3 bases and J by 4 bases, with 11 bases between the two germline ends. The CDR3 here is CASSQAGPPDTQYF. The CDR3 nucleotides read TGCGCCAGCAGCCAGGCAGGGCCCCCAGATACGCAGTATTTT.

Concerning this clone: This sample also contains other DNA sequences that code for the same CDR3. This sequence joins TRBV6-5 and TRBJ1-1; D remains ambiguous. Germline CDR1 reads MNHEY; CDR2 reads SVGAGI. The V end was cut by 6 bases, the J end by 3 bases, with 11 bases between. The CDR3 totals 13 residues. CDR3 DNA: TGTGCCAGCAGCCGAGACTCGGACACTGAAGCTTTCTTT. This sequence encodes CASSRDSDTEAFF.

The CDR3 nucleotides read TGCGCCAGCAGTCGACAGAGGTACGAAAAACTGTTTTTT. Encoded protein: CASSRQRYEKLFF. The V and J genes are TRBV4-1 and TRBJ1-4; D may be TRBD1 (5 bases). The germline CDR1 and CDR2 sequences are MGHRA and YSYEKL. The CDR3 runs to 13 residues. V was clipped by 6 bases and J by 8 bases, with 13 bases between them.

The V and J genes are TRBV19 and TRBJ1-5; unclear D gene. The CDR3 covers 15 residues. Germline V gives CDR1 LNHDA, CDR2 SQIVND (reference sequence). With 6 bases removed from V and 0 bases from J, the gap between germline ends came to 12 bases. The CDR3 protein is CASSTRGNSNQPQHF. The CDR3 DNA is TGTGCCAGTAGCACCCGCGGAAATAGCAATCAGCCCCAGCATTTT.

The CDR3 reads CASSQDWGGWEQYF. CDR3 bases: TGCGCCAGCAGCCAAGATTGGGGGGGGTGGGAGCAGTACTTC. The chain uses TRBV4-1 and TRBJ2-5, with TRBD2 identical over 7 bases. Germline V CDR1 and CDR2: MGHRA, YSYEKL. The V and J ends lost 0 bases and 11 bases, in that order; junction bases with no gene match: 9. This CDR3 is built from 14 residues.

This clone has only one observation. The chain recombines TRBV18 with TRBJ1-2, with D maybe TRBD1 (5 bases). The CDR3 is 15 amino acids. V gave up 3 bases and J gave up 2 bases, with 13 bases separating them. Germline V gene lookup returns CDR1 KGHSH and CDR2 LQKENI. CDR3 loop: CASSPWTQPNYGYTF. CDR3 nucleotide sequence: TGTGCCAGCTCACCCTGGACACAACCCAACTATGGCTACACCTTC.